This T cell receptor (beta chain) was identified during a study of cytomegalovirus exposure and HLA in healthy donors. General study points: It was reportedly the case that the classifier diagnosed cytomegalovirus status with high specificity and sensitivity. Reportedly, fewer N-insertions than the 666-donor mean appeared in an Asian-associated ancestry cluster in a later analysis. A later analysis revealed that TCR association rates differed between HLA loci, peaking at DRB1 and bottoming out at HLA-C.

This clone is a singleton in its sample. Its antigen is not identified. Its ends do not fully match the called genes, so a read error is possible. 60 Vbeta and 13 Jbeta primers were used in PCR. The method was immunoSEQ multiplex PCR; TCRdb's version includes in-frame clones alone and lacks a portion of them. The data show 65,000 to 85,000 clones, with approximately 67% seen just once and about 1.9% held by the top ten. This CDR3 comprises 15 residues. The germline V gene has CDR1 SGDLS and CDR2 YYNGEE. V gene TRBV9 combines with J gene TRBJ2-3; D is uncertain. This TCR derives from a woman younger than 45 in good health and CMV-seronegative. The sequenced sample consisted of PBMCs. The CDR3 DNA follows: TGTGCCAGCGGCGTAGGAATCGTAGGCACAGATACGCAGTATTTT. It codes for CASGVGIVGTDTQYF.